Following are 19 T cell receptor beta chains from one sample sequenced in a study of molecular identifiers for immune sequencing clone quantification. TCRdb re-called the PCR reads through MiXCR, storing one row per CDR3 protein. The sample has around 480,000 distinct CDR3 sequences, about a quarter seen once. Sequencing was done on a sample of naive CD8+ T cells from blood, with Jurkat cell RNA spiked in. Subset denoted: FACS-sorted CD8+CD4-CCR7+CD45RA+ naive T cells. These receptors all stem from a human donor in good health. Some libraries in this study had Jurkat cell RNA spiked in.

This clonotype was observed a handful of times. CDR3 DNA sequence: TGTGCCAGCAGTTACGGCGTGGGGAACACTGAAGCTTTCTTT. Translation gives CASSYGVGNTEAFF. The V and J genes are TRBV6-5 and TRBJ1-1; D gene uncertain. The V gene lost 2 bases and the J gene lost 1 base, with 8 bases spanning the gap. The CDR3 length is 14 residues. Germline CDR1 reads MNHEY; CDR2 reads SVGAGI.

This clonotype was observed at least ten times. V gene TRBV9 combines with J gene TRBJ1-5; possible D gene TRBD1, 5 bases. There are 15 residues in the CDR3. Germline lookup yields CDR1 SGDLS and CDR2 YYNGEE. V was pared by 3 bases and J by 0 bases, with 10 bases between. The CDR3 DNA reads as TGTGCCAGCAGCGAGACAGAGTATAGCAATCAGCCCCAGCATTTT. It is translated as CASSETEYSNQPQHF. Full variable domain (outside the CDR3, taken from reference TRBV9 and TRBJ1-5): DSGVTQTPKHLITATGQRVTLRCSPRSGDLSVYWYQQSLDQGLQFLIQYYNGEERAKGNILERFSAQQFPDLHSELNLSSLELGDSALYFCASSETEYSNQPQHFGDGTRLSIL.

This chain links TRBV19 with TRBJ2-7, with D possibly matching TRBD1 (6 bases). The length of the CDR3 is 14 residues. V gave up 6 bases and J gave up 5 bases, with 17 bases separating them. Germline lookup yields CDR1 LNHDA and CDR2 SQIVND (reference sequence). The CDR3 nucleotides are TGTGCCAGTAGCCCCGGGAACAGGGTCCACGAGCAGTACTTC. Translated: CASSPGNRVHEQYF.

This clonotype was counted only a few times. The gene calls are TRBV7-9 and TRBJ2-5; TRBD2 matches at 10 bases. Looked up from germline, CDR1 is SEHNR and CDR2 is FQNEAQ (reference sequence). Trimming took 4 bases from V and 5 from J; bases not matched to a gene: 10. The CDR3 runs 16 residues. The CDR3 region has the DNA TGTGCCAGCAGCTCAACTAGCGGGGCAGAGGGGGAGACCCAGTACTTC. Protein sequence: CASSSTSGAEGETQYF.

The chain employs TRBV7-9 and TRBJ2-7, with 8 bases identical to TRBD2. Trimming took 0 bases from V and 5 from J; bases not matched to a gene: 15. The CDR3 is 18 amino acids. Per germline, CDR1 SEHNR and CDR2 FQNEAQ (reference sequence). As DNA, the CDR3 is TGTGCCAGCAGCTTAGCGACGGGGGGGCGAAGTTGGGCCAACGAGCAGTACTTC. This sequence encodes CASSLATGGRSWANEQYF.

This clonotype occurred once. A much larger clone lies a single base off, so this may be a read error. The gene calls are TRBV20-1 and TRBJ2-3, with no clear D. The CDR3 is 13 amino acids. The V gene's germline CDR1 is DFQATT and CDR2 SNEGSKA (reference sequence). The CDR3 nucleotides are TGCAGTGCGTTAGCAGGCTACACAGATGCGCAGTATTTT. Its protein is CSALAGYTDAQYF.

This clonotype was picked up one time. One end of the junction does not line up with germline, which may come from a read error. J is TRBJ1-2 and V is TRBV4-1, with 7 bases aligning to TRBD1. Per the germline V gene, CDR1 is MGHRA and CDR2 is YSYEKL. The CDR3 is 16 amino acids. The CDR3 DNA reads as TGCGCCGGCAGCCAAGTCGTCGGGTACAGGGGCTATGGCTACACCTTC. It codes for CAGSQVVGYRGYGYTF.

Comment on this clonotype: The junction departs from germline at one end; a sequencing error may be responsible. This rearrangement joins TRBV4-3 to TRBJ1-1; D call uncertain. The CDR3 spans 15 residues. Germline V lookup: CDR1 LGHNA, CDR2 YSLEER. This CDR3 is CASSLKQRMNPEAFF. The CDR3 region has the DNA TGCGCCAGCAGCCTAAAACAGAGAATGAACCCTGAAGCTTTCTTT.

For this clonotype: Germline is not matched at one junction end, which may reflect a read error. This chain connects TRBV7-6 to TRBJ2-1, with 9 nucleotides matching TRBD2. The germline V gene has CDR1 SGHVS and CDR2 FNYEAQ. The CDR3 contains 15 residues. In nucleotides, the CDR3 is TGTGCCAGCAGCTTTGGCGGGGGGGCCGGCAATGTGCAGTTCTTC. It codes for CASSFGGGAGNVQFF. Variable domain in full (rest from reference TRBV7-6 and TRBJ2-1): GAGVSQSPRYKVTKRGQDVALRCDPISGHVSLYWYRQALGQGPEFLTYFNYEAQQDKSGLPNDRFSAERPEGSISTLTIQRTEQRDSAMYRCASSFGGGAGNVQFFGPGTRLTVL.

The chain employs TRBV2 and TRBJ1-5; 9 nucleotides match TRBD1. The length of the CDR3 is 15 residues. Losses at the gene ends were 7 bases for V and 5 bases for J; bases not matched to a gene: 9. Germline CDR1 reads SNHLY; CDR2 reads FYNNEI. The CDR3 is CASKTGTGPYQPQHF. CDR3 sequence (DNA): TGTGCCAGCAAAACCGGGACAGGGCCGTATCAGCCCCAGCATTTT.

The rearrangement uses TRBV7-9 and TRBJ2-3; no clear D. Per germline, CDR1 SEHNR and CDR2 FQNEAQ (reference sequence). V was shortened by 4 bases and J by 1 base, with 9 bases between the two germline ends. The CDR3 consists of 14 residues. The CDR3 loop reads CASSSLSGTDTQYF. Written as DNA, the CDR3 is TGTGCCAGCAGCTCACTATCGGGCACAGATACGCAGTATTTT.

Concerning this clonotype: Being one base from a much bigger clone, this may be a read error. CDR3 amino acids: CASSPRGQGERDTETFF. The CDR3 DNA follows: TGCGCCAGCAGCCCCAGGGGGCAGGGTGAAAGGGACACTGAAACTTTCTTT. The chain has TRBV5-1 and TRBJ1-1; 8 positions agree with TRBD1. This CDR3 is 17 amino acids long. Germline CDR1 is SGHRS and CDR2 is YFSETQ.

For this clonotype: This may be a read error: a much more frequent sequence differs by one nucleotide. The chain uses TRBV5-1 and TRBJ2-7; 9 positions agree with TRBD2. Germline trimming cut 1 base from V and 6 bases from J; bases unmatched to any gene: 8. The CDR3 is 15 residues long. Germline assignment: CDR1 SGHRS and CDR2 YFSETQ. Here the CDR3 reads CASSLNSGSRGEQYF. CDR3 bases: TGCGCCAGCAGCTTGAATAGCGGGAGTCGTGGCGAGCAGTACTTC.

Comments on this clonotype: Being one base from a much bigger clone, this may be a read error. The genes are TRBV7-9 and TRBJ1-1, with unresolved D. The CDR3 is 14 residues long. V shed 5 bases and J shed 2 bases, with 12 bases lying between them. CDR1 and CDR2 from the germline V gene are SEHNR and FQNEAQ (reference sequence). The CDR3 protein is CASSAVTINTEAFF. The CDR3 coding sequence is TGTGCCAGCAGCGCAGTGACAATAAACACTGAAGCTTTCTTT.

V usage is TRBV19 and J usage is TRBJ2-5, with a weak D call TRBD2 (6 bases). CDR3 length equals 16 residues. With 1 base removed from V and 4 bases from J, the gap between germline ends came to 16 bases. Germline V CDR1 and CDR2: LNHDA, SQIVND (reference sequence). The CDR3, as DNA: TGTGCCAGTAGTATAGGGGCCCGGCGGGGATCAGAGACCCAGTACTTC. Its translation is CASSIGARRGSETQYF.

The V call is TRBV20-1, the J call TRBJ2-3, with 13 bases identical to TRBD2. Germline V gives CDR1 DFQATT, CDR2 SNEGSKA (reference sequence). This CDR3 is 16 amino acids long. With 4 bases clipped from V and 6 bases from J, the junction kept 10 bases outside the gene matches. The CDR3 nucleotides are TGCAGTGCTAAAGGACTAGCGGGAGTGATTTTCGATACGCAGTATTTT. Translated, it gives CSAKGLAGVIFDTQYF.

This chain joins TRBV12-3 or TRBV12-4 and TRBJ2-2; D is uncertain. This CDR3 spans 15 amino acids. V shed 1 base and J shed 7 bases, with 13 bases lying between them. The DNA of the CDR3 is TGTGCCAGCAGTTTAGATTATCGGCTTTTCGGGGAGCTGTTTTTT. Translated, it gives CASSLDYRLFGELFF.

The chain recombines TRBV2 with TRBJ2-5; 10 positions agree with TRBD2. The CDR3 runs to 17 residues. The V and J ends lost 6 bases and 4 bases, in that order; junction bases with no gene match: 14. Germline-derived CDR1 and CDR2 are SNHLY and FYNNEI. CDR3 nucleotides: TGTGCCAGCAGACTCGAACTAAGCGGGGGGGCCGGAGAGACCCAGTACTTC. Residues: CASRLELSGGAGETQYF.

This clonotype was detected only a few times. The chain employs TRBV20-1 and TRBJ2-7, with 7 positions matching TRBD1. With 7 bases clipped from V and 0 bases from J, the junction kept 9 bases outside the gene matches. The CDR3 has 14 amino acids. Germline V gene lookup returns CDR1 DFQATT and CDR2 SNEGSKA (reference sequence). CDR3 nucleotide sequence: TGCAGTGTTAGGACCGGGACAGCCTCCTACGAGCAGTACTTC. It is translated as CSVRTGTASYEQYF.